The clone carrying this T cell receptor beta chain was observed a few times. These data come from a study of T cell repertoires in cytomegalovirus infection. TCRdb reprocessed the reads via MiXCR and lists one record per CDR3 protein. Found here are about 450,000 distinct CDR3 sequences, under 40% of them singletons; the top ten hold roughly 13%. Sequenced material: PBMCs. The TCR was taken from a human donor in good health (CMV status not recorded). Some clones in this sample may be carry-over from other donors' samples.

The chain's CDR3 is CASSFAQGTDTQYF. CDR3 nucleotides: TGTGCCAGCAGTTTTGCCCAGGGTACAGATACGCAGTATTTT. The chain couples TRBV12-3 or TRBV12-4 to TRBJ2-3, with D possibly being TRBD1 (5 bases). The V gene lost 3 bases and the J gene lost 3 bases, with 10 bases spanning the gap. The CDR3 runs to 14 residues.